A single TCR beta chain is shown here with its context. The antigen remains undetermined. Measured with immunoSEQ multiplex PCR; TCRdb has only the in-frame clones, and not every one. The table records roughly 70,000 clones, around 93% of them present only once. This CDR3 spans 14 amino acids. Trimming at V came to 7 bases and at J to 7 bases, leaving 9 bases not matched to a gene. Germline V lookup: CDR1 MNHEY, CDR2 SVGAGI. The data derive from a study of OX40 agonist ivuxolimab in advanced cancers. Study information: Approximately 41% of patients had received prior checkpoint inhibitor therapy. Study observations and caveats: Researchers did not establish what antigens the expanded peripheral T cells target.

The clonotype comes from an adult with an advanced solid tumor such as melanoma, head and neck, liver or kidney cancer. The rearrangement links TRBV6-5 to TRBJ2-1, with 8 bases lining up with TRBD1. Sequences were derived from CD4+ or CD8+ T cells sorted from blood, sampled in a trial of the OX40 agonist ivuxolimab. The CDR3 protein is CASTLGQGWNEQFF. CDR3 DNA: TGTGCCAGCACCCTCGGACAGGGTTGGAATGAGCAGTTCTTC.